This TCR beta chain was captured in a study of T-cell reconstitution after alpha-beta-depleted transplantation in children. Unique molecular identifiers were incorporated when the TCRbeta library was constructed. TCRdb processed the PCR reads anew with MiXCR; each CDR3 protein has one entry. Of 260,000 or so distinct CDR3 sequences detected, around 13% appear once; the ten largest clones hold approximately 2.9%. This clonotype was recorded at least ten times. The CDR3 sequence is 16 residues long. V shed 8 bases, J shed 4 bases, and the junction held 9 bases outside the gene matches. CDR1 is KGHDR, CDR2 SFDVKD, per germline.

The origin of this receptor is a human donor who donated a stem cell graft to a child with acute lymphoblastic leukemia. The rearrangement joins TRBV24-1 to TRBJ2-1; TRBD2 aligns across 11 bases. The sample here was PBMCs from the stem cell graft donor, taken from the stem cell graft. In DNA form, the CDR3 reads TGTGCCACCACCGACCGGACTAGCGGGTCATACAATGAGCAGTTCTTC. This sequence encodes CATTDRTSGSYNEQFF.